This T cell receptor (beta chain) was sequenced for a study of blood T cell repertoires in COVID-19. Turning to the study itself: Donors in the United States, Italy and Spain gave samples during acute or convalescent COVID-19. Nucleic acid was either cDNA or gDNA, and it came from T cells, B-cell-depleted T cells, or PBMCs.

Germline assignment: CDR1 MDHEN and CDR2 SYDVKM. V trimming: 1 base; J trimming: 5 bases; junction bases outside the gene matches: 7. The CDR3 consists of 15 residues. Authors' processing steps: Scientists estimated how many nucleated cells there were by amplifying reference gene primers. Profiled with immunoSEQ multiplex PCR; TCRdb holds only in-frame clones, not every one. V, J and clone size reflect that table, while D and trimming were determined from the DNA. Of about 93,000 clones detected, just under 80% appear once; the ten largest clones hold under 20%. The chain is built from TRBV28 and TRBJ2-5, with TRBD1 matching over 7 bases. The sequenced material came from peripheral blood. This clonotype was obtained from a human donor in a cohort sampled during active COVID-19. This CDR3 is CASSLSQGVKETQYF. Here the CDR3 DNA reads TGTGCCAGCAGTTTATCCCAGGGGGTAAAGGAGACCCAGTACTTC.